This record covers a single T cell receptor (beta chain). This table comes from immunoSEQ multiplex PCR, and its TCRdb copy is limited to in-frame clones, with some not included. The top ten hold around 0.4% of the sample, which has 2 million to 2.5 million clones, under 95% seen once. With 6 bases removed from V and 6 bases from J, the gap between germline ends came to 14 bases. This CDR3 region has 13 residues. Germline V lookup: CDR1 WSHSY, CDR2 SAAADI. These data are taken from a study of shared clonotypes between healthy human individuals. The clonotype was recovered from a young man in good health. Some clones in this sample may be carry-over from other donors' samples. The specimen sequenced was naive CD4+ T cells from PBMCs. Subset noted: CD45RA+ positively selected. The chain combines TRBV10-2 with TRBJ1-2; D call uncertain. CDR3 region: CASRKVQLDGYTF. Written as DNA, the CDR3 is TGCGCCAGCAGGAAAGTACAGCTGGATGGCTACACCTTC.